One and the same sample provided the 22 T cell receptor beta chains below, sequenced in a study of T cell repertoires in cytomegalovirus infection. TCRdb recomputed calls from the reads with MiXCR, one row per CDR3 protein. The sample consists of 100,000 to 150,000 distinct CDR3 sequences, 20% to 30% of them appearing once. Their recognized antigens are unknown. The sample consisted of PBMCs, sequenced either directly or after in vitro stimulation (not recorded which). Source of these receptors: a human donor in good health (CMV status not recorded). Some clones in this sample may be carry-over from other donors' samples.

J is TRBJ2-1 and V is TRBV6-2 or TRBV6-3, with 8 bases fitting TRBD1. Germline CDR1 and CDR2: MNHEY and SVGEGT. CDR3 length equals 15 residues. The trim removed 7 bases at V and 7 bases at J, leaving 12 bases unmatched. CDR3 sequence (DNA): TGTGCCAGCACGAAAGGGCAGGGGGCTTGGAATGAGCAGTTCTTC. Encoded protein: CASTKGQGAWNEQFF.

The table lists this clonotype with a few counts. This chain links TRBV27 with TRBJ1-1; the match to TRBD1 covers 7 bases. Germline lookup yields CDR1 MNHEY and CDR2 SMNVEV (reference sequence). V lost 6 bases and J lost 4; bases outside the gene matches: 8. This CDR3 comprises 14 residues. CDR3 nucleotide sequence: TGTGCCAGCAGGGGGACAGCAGGCTTCACTGAAGCTTTCTTT. Its translation: CASRGTAGFTEAFF.

J is TRBJ1-5 and V is TRBV7-2; no reliable D call. The CDR3 is made up of 16 amino acids. Trimming stripped 4 bases from V and 2 bases from J, with 15 bases between. The germline gives CDR1 SGHTA, CDR2 FQGNSA. The CDR3 loop reads CASSSLGGRGNQPQHF. The CDR3 DNA reads TGTGCCAGCAGCTCCCTAGGAGGAAGGGGCAATCAGCCCCAGCATTTT.

The chain employs TRBV7-2 and TRBJ1-6, with TRBD1 matching 9 bases. CDR3 length: 19 residues. Per germline, CDR1 SGHTA and CDR2 FQGNSA. Trimming took 1 base from V and 10 from J; bases not matched to a gene: 17. This CDR3 reads CASSLEVRQGGSWGSPLHF. The CDR3 DNA reads as TGTGCCAGCAGCTTAGAAGTCAGACAGGGGGGATCCTGGGGATCACCCCTCCACTTT.

The chain combines TRBV6-6 with TRBJ2-7; unclear D gene. The CDR3 length is 16 residues. Germline values: CDR1 MNHNY, CDR2 SVGAGI (reference sequence). V lost 0 bases and J lost 4, with 16 bases in between. The CDR3 region is CASSYSSLALSYEQYF. CDR3 coding DNA: TGTGCCAGCAGTTACTCGAGTCTGGCCTTAAGTTACGAGCAGTACTTC.

This chain uses TRBV7-2 with TRBJ2-5; 10 bases are shared with TRBD1. The CDR3 runs 16 residues. J lost 5 bases, V lost 1 base, and 7 bases had no gene match. In germline, CDR1 is SGHTA, CDR2 FQGNSA. The CDR3 DNA reads TGTGCCAGCAGCTTAGGAGGGACAGGGGAGGGGGAGACCCAGTACTTC. As protein: CASSLGGTGEGETQYF. Full variable domain (rest looked up from reference TRBV7-2 and TRBJ2-5): GAGVSQSPSNKVTEKGKDVELRCDPISGHTALYWYRQSLGQGLEFLIYFQGNSAPDKSGLPSDRFSAERTGGSVSTLTIQRTQQEDSAVYLCASSLGGTGEGETQYFGPGTRLLVL.

V gene TRBV29-1 combines with J gene TRBJ2-5; the D is unclear. Trimming stripped 8 bases from V and 4 bases from J, with 14 bases between. The V gene's germline CDR1 is SQVTM and CDR2 ANQGSEA. CDR3 length equals 12 residues. The CDR3 region has the DNA TGCAGCCTCACCCGAGACGGAGAGACCCAGTACTTC. It yields the protein CSLTRDGETQYF.

This clonotype has at least ten counts. The chain links TRBV7-2 to TRBJ2-2, with 7 bases fitting TRBD2. Per the germline V gene, CDR1 is SGHTA and CDR2 is FQGNSA. J lost 2 bases, V lost 4 bases, and 7 bases had no gene match. CDR3 length equals 16 residues. CDR3 amino acids: CASSSQGGGNTGELFF. The CDR3 DNA is TGTGCCAGCAGCTCCCAAGGCGGGGGAAACACCGGGGAGCTGTTTTTT.

As for this clonotype: A much more abundant neighbour one base away suggests this may be a read error. The gene calls are TRBV7-9 and TRBJ2-1; TRBD2 matches at 11 bases. Germline V gene sequence: CDR1 SEHNR, CDR2 FQNEAQ (reference sequence). The CDR3 is 16 amino acids. The J segment lost 9 bases and the V segment lost 5 bases, leaving 12 bases of the junction unmatched. The CDR3 spells CASSKQGLAEGIEQFF. The CDR3 DNA reads as TGTGCCAGCAGCAAACAGGGACTAGCGGAAGGTATTGAGCAGTTCTTC.

A single count supports this clonotype. The chain links TRBV2 to TRBJ1-2; D is ambiguous. The ends were cut back, 7 bases at V and 3 bases at J, with 6 bases in the middle. This CDR3 comprises 11 residues. Germline CDR1 is SNHLY and CDR2 is FYNNEI. The CDR3 spells CASKQDYGYTF. In nucleotides, the CDR3 is TGTGCCAGCAAGCAGGACTATGGCTACACCTTC.

This clonotype was counted at least ten times. This chain links TRBV7-2 with TRBJ1-2; the D gene is possibly TRBD1 (5 bases). CDR3 length: 19 residues. The germline gives CDR1 SGHTA, CDR2 FQGNSA. The V gene lost 2 bases and the J gene lost 3 bases, with 25 bases spanning the gap. DNA for the CDR3: TGTGCCAGCAGCTTAATCCGACCGGGGGTCCAAGGATCTGACTATGGCTACACCTTC. Its protein is CASSLIRPGVQGSDYGYTF.

V and J are TRBV30 and TRBJ2-2; 8 bases are a match to TRBD1. Germline values: CDR1 GTSNPN, CDR2 SVGIG (reference sequence). The CDR3 length is 13 residues. Trimming removed 0 bases from V and 6 bases from J; junction bases left unmatched: 0. CDR3 sequence reads: CAWSVQGAGELFF. The CDR3 bases are TGTGCCTGGAGTGTACAGGGGGCCGGGGAGCTGTTTTTT.

In this sample, this clonotype turned up many times. This chain links TRBV7-2 with TRBJ2-5; D is uncertain. The CDR3 runs 12 residues. Germline-derived CDR1 and CDR2 are SGHTA and FQGNSA. Trimming removed 4 bases from V and 2 bases from J, with 5 bases in between. Written as DNA, the CDR3 is TGTGCCAGCAGCTCCCCTCAAGAGACCCAGTACTTC. This translates into CASSSPQETQYF.

This clonotype has only a few counts. V usage is TRBV30 and J usage is TRBJ2-2; TRBD2 aligns across 7 bases. There are 13 residues in the CDR3. V shed 3 bases and J 6 bases; nucleotides not matched to a gene: 4. CDR1 GTSNPN and CDR2 SVGIG come from the germline V gene (reference sequence). This chain's CDR3 is CAWSRSGAGELFF. The CDR3 region has the DNA TGTGCCTGGAGCCGGAGCGGGGCCGGGGAGCTGTTTTTT.

This clonotype has a handful of counts. This chain links TRBV7-6 with TRBJ2-7; D gene ambiguous. The V end lost 5 bases, the J end lost 3 bases, and 8 bases lay between the germline ends. The length of the CDR3 is 12 residues. Germline CDR1 reads SGHVS; CDR2 reads FNYEAQ. The CDR3 nucleotides are TGTGCCAGCAGCGATGATATCTACGAGCAGTACTTC. Translating gives CASSDDIYEQYF.

The chain has TRBV5-6 and TRBJ2-5; D not resolved. This CDR3 has 13 residues. V was trimmed by 0 bases and J by 1 base, leaving 4 bases between them. Per the germline V gene, CDR1 is SGHDT and CDR2 is YYEEEE. CDR3 DNA sequence: TGTGCCAGCAGCTTGGCGGCCCAAGAGACCCAGTACTTC. Protein sequence: CASSLAAQETQYF.

The chain joins TRBV28 to TRBJ1-2; 9 nucleotides line up with TRBD1. The CDR3 spans 17 residues. V dropped 5 bases and J dropped 4; count of bases not matched to a gene: 14. The germline V gene encodes CDR1 MDHEN and CDR2 SYDVKM. DNA of the CDR3: TGTGCCAGCAGTCAAACACAGGGGGCGAGGACCATCTATGGCTACACCTTC. Translating gives CASSQTQGARTIYGYTF.

The chain has TRBV7-9 and TRBJ2-3, with a possible D match to TRBD2 (5 bases). V was cut by 0 bases and J by 5 bases, with 9 bases left in between. The CDR3 sequence is 14 residues long. In germline, CDR1 is SEHNR, CDR2 FQNEAQ (reference sequence). The CDR3: CASSLAGGLDTQYF. The CDR3 DNA is TGTGCCAGCAGCTTAGCAGGAGGTTTAGATACGCAGTATTTT.

This clonotype was seen a few times. The J gene is TRBJ2-3, the V gene TRBV2; 9 bases are a match to TRBD1. The CDR3 is made up of 16 amino acids. The V gene's germline CDR1 is SNHLY and CDR2 FYNNEI. Trimming took 5 bases from V and 4 from J; bases not matched to a gene: 10. The CDR3 bases are TGTGCCAGCAGTAATACCGGGACAGGGTTCGCAGATACGCAGTATTTT. Amino acid sequence: CASSNTGTGFADTQYF.

The chain couples TRBV7-2 to TRBJ2-2, with 12 bases matching TRBD2. The trim removed 4 bases at V and 8 bases at J, leaving 11 bases unmatched. Germline CDR1 reads SGHTA; CDR2 reads FQGNSA. The CDR3 consists of 17 residues. CDR3 coding DNA: TGTGCCAGCAGCTATAGACTAGCGGGAGAGGTCAAAGGGGAGCTGTTTTTT. Amino acids: CASSYRLAGEVKGELFF.

In its sample, this clonotype was seen a few times. Written as DNA, the CDR3 is TGTGCCAGCAGTTACGCCGAGCGGGGTTCCAGAGATACGCAGTATTTT. This translates into CASSYAERGSRDTQYF. The chain uses TRBV6-5 and TRBJ2-3, with 7 bases lining up with TRBD2. Germline values: CDR1 MNHEY, CDR2 SVGAGI. Losses at the gene ends were 2 bases for V and 5 bases for J; bases not matched to a gene: 10. CDR3 length equals 16 residues.

The chain uses TRBV12-3 or TRBV12-4 and TRBJ2-2; D is possibly TRBD1 (6 bases). Trimming shortened V by 1 base and J by 2 bases, and 8 bases separated the two germline ends. The CDR3 runs to 15 residues. CDR3 residues: CASSLEQGNTGELFF. The CDR3 region has the DNA TGTGCCAGCAGTTTAGAACAGGGTAACACCGGGGAGCTGTTTTTT.